The 5 T cell receptor beta chains below were found in one sample sequenced in a study of blood T cell repertoires in COVID-19. Sequenced by immunoSEQ multiplex PCR; TCRdb stores in-frame clones only, minus some. Seen here are fewer than 50,000 clones, roughly 85% observed once, and the top ten hold roughly 25%. The sample consisted of peripheral blood. Source of these receptors: a man between 65 and 80 years old with acute or convalescent COVID-19.

This chain joins TRBV6-1 and TRBJ1-2; D unclear. CDR3 size: 14 residues. V lost 1 base, J lost 4 bases, and 10 bases lay in between. Germline CDR1 and CDR2: MNHNS and SASEGT. This CDR3 is CASSEGWAGYGYTF. CDR3 coding DNA: TGTGCCAGCAGTGAAGGGTGGGCAGGCTATGGCTACACCTTC.

The chain couples TRBV11-3 to TRBJ2-2; D possibly corresponds to TRBD1 (6 bases). Trimming shortened V by 7 bases and J by 5 bases, and 14 bases separated the two germline ends. From germline, CDR1 is SGHNT and CDR2 YENEEA. CDR3 size: 14 residues. The CDR3 nucleotides read TGTGCCAGCAAACAGGGCAGGGAAACCGGGGAGCTGTTTTTT. Protein product: CASKQGRETGELFF.

This clone came up a few times. This rearrangement joins TRBV7-9 to TRBJ2-7; TRBD1 is a possible D gene (5 bases). The CDR3 totals 12 residues. Germline V lookup: CDR1 SEHNR, CDR2 FQNEAQ (reference sequence). V was clipped by 5 bases and J by 3 bases, with 8 bases between them. The CDR3 sequence: CASSLTGYEQYF. The CDR3 DNA sequence: TGTGCCAGCAGCCTCACAGGCTACGAGCAGTACTTC.

The rearrangement links TRBV25-1 to TRBJ1-2; D is uncertain. V shed 8 bases and J shed 4 bases, with 17 bases lying between them. There are 14 residues in the CDR3. CDR1 is MGHDK, CDR2 SYGVNS, per germline. The CDR3 loop is CASPPGGPLYGYTF. CDR3 DNA: TGTGCCAGCCCCCCGGGAGGGCCCCTCTATGGCTACACCTTC.

J is TRBJ2-3 and V is TRBV12-5; 10 positions match TRBD1. The trim removed 6 bases at V and 1 base at J, leaving 1 base unmatched. In germline, CDR1 is LGHNT, CDR2 FRNRAP. The CDR3 has 14 amino acids. CDR3 protein: CASGGTGGTDTQYF. The CDR3 coding sequence is TGTGCTAGTGGAGGGACAGGGGGCACAGATACGCAGTATTTT.